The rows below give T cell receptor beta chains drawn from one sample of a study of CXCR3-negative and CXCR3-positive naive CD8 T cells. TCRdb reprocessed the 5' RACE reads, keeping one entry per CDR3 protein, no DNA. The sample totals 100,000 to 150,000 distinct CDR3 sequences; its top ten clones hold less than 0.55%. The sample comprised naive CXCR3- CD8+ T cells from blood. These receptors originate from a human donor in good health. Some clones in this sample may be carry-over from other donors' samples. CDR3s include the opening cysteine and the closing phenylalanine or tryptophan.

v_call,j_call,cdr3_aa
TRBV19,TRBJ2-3,CASVRAGFTDTQYF
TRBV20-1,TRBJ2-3,CSAILEDTQYF
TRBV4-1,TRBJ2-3,CASSQRGTDTQYF
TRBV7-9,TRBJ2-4,CASSLERELDIQYF
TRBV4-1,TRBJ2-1,CASSQETSGRNEQFF
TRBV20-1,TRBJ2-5,CSATDRQETQYF
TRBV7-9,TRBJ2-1,CASSSSAGESHEQFF
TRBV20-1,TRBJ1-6,CSASVEGPYNSPLHF
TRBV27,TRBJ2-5,CASGRGQETQYF
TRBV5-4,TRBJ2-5,CASSPGTGGVETQYF
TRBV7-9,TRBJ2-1,CASSRREGTYNEQFF
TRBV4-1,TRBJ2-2,CASSQIAGGSAGELFF
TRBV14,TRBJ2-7,CASSQVRFYEQYF
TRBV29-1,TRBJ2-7,CSVAGTSGTYEQYF
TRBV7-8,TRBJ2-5,CASSLNRGLLQETQYF